This record covers a single TCR beta chain. The record originates from a study of T cell changes during pregnancy in multiple sclerosis. Trimming took off 4 bases at V and 0 bases at J, with 13 bases between the two ends. This CDR3 contains 16 residues. Germline assignment: CDR1 SGHRS and CDR2 YFSETQ. Generated by immunoSEQ multiplex PCR, the TCRdb table keeps only in-frame clones and is missing some. The profile shows under 90,000 clones, around 94% of them singletons. The TCR sequence derives from a female donor in good health, enrolled as a control in a pregnancy study. The chain couples TRBV5-1 to TRBJ2-2; D is possibly TRBD2 (6 bases). The sample consisted of peripheral blood, taken in the second trimester of pregnancy. The CDR3 is CASSTLAVTNTGELFF. Here the CDR3 DNA reads TGCGCCAGCAGCACATTAGCGGTAACGAACACCGGGGAGCTGTTTTTT.